The rows below give T cell receptor beta chains drawn from one sample of a study of cytomegalovirus exposure and HLA in healthy donors. Assay used: immunoSEQ multiplex PCR; TCRdb lists only in-frame clones, some missing. The sample yields some 150,000 clones, roughly 83% seen once. The sample taken for sequencing was PBMCs. The receptors stem from a man in his forties in good health and CMV-seropositive. Both conserved end residues are part of each CDR3. The order of the fields is J gene, V gene, CDR3 length, CDR3 protein.

>TRBJ2-7|TRBV6-1|14
CASSAGQGPLEQYF
>TRBJ2-7|TRBV10-3|13
CAISGTGTYEQYF
>TRBJ1-3|TRBV2|15
CASRAGTGFGNTIYF
>TRBJ1-5|TRBV18|13
CASSAGNNQPQHF
>TRBJ2-7|TRBV5-1|15
CASSLSQQGSGEQYF
>TRBJ2-2|TRBV19|14
CASSIRGAGGELFF
>TRBJ2-7|TRBV21-1|14
CASKSSGRFYEQYF
>TRBJ2-2|TRBV18|11
CASSPAGELFF
>TRBJ1-5|TRBV4-1|13
CASSQVQNQPQHF
>TRBJ2-3|TRBV9|17
CASSVDTLVGSTDTQYF
>TRBJ2-5|TRBV4-1|13
CASSPPGGETQYF
>TRBJ2-2|TRBV6-5|14
CASRGVGGTGELFF
>TRBJ1-2|TRBV4-1|15
CASSQDSGVGYGYTF
>TRBJ2-4|TRBV27|12
CASGLAKNIQYF
>TRBJ2-1|TRBV1|18
CTSSLWTGLAGWYNEQFF
>TRBJ2-7|TRBV7-6|15
CASSLLGLAAYEQYF
>TRBJ2-1|TRBV19|15
CASSIDRGTGHEQFF
>TRBJ2-7|TRBV6-1|13
CASSEIGADEQYF
>TRBJ2-5|TRBV10-3|15
CAISDSGTSAETQYF
>TRBJ2-7|TRBV15|13
CATSRGASYEQYF
>TRBJ2-2|TRBV5-1|17
CASSFRQGGENTGELFF
>TRBJ2-1|TRBV11-2|15
CASRLAGGSYNEQFF
>TRBJ2-1|TRBV5-1|15
CASSQGLAGANEQFF
>TRBJ2-7|TRBV2|12
CASNTGTYEQYF
>TRBJ2-3|TRBV7-9|15
CASSFGRQDTDTQYF
>TRBJ1-1|TRBV4-1|14
CASSRRAMNTEAFF
>TRBJ2-7|TRBV2|15
CASSVERREGYEQYF
>TRBJ1-2|TRBV7-2|15
CASSDFGTTNYGYTF
>TRBJ2-3|TRBV10-3|16
CAISGPGLAFPDTQYF
>TRBJ1-5|TRBV6-1|12
CASSEQNQPQHF
>TRBJ2-3|TRBV30|17
CAWSSVGAGGSTDTQYF
>TRBJ1-1|TRBV6-5|15
CASSYADRENTEAFF
>TRBJ1-1|TRBV7-9|16
CASSPPGHPLSTEAFF
>TRBJ1-1|TRBV11-1|16
CASSFPPGGMNTEAFF
>TRBJ2-1|TRBV19|15
CASSIEGRSNNEQFF
>TRBJ1-2|TRBV29-1|10
CSVQGDGYTF
>TRBJ2-3|TRBV6-5|13
CASSYVRADTQYF
>TRBJ2-7|TRBV9|14
CASSGRQGFSEQYF
>TRBJ1-1|TRBV7-9|14
CASSLGGGGTEAFF
>TRBJ1-1|TRBV5-1|14
CASSLGQGNLVAFF
>TRBJ1-4|TRBV27|14
CASSRGGTNEKLFF
>TRBJ2-5|TRBV11-1|13
CASSPRIWETQYF
>TRBJ2-1|TRBV5-1|17
CASHALLLAPSYNEQFF
>TRBJ1-4|TRBV15|15
CATSRDVGGQEKLFF
>TRBJ2-7|TRBV5-1|14
CASSLVAGPYEQYF
>TRBJ2-4|TRBV11-1|16
CASSLGATGGLNIQYF
>TRBJ1-2|TRBV7-9|13
CASSPTGYYGYTF
>TRBJ1-1|TRBV9|14
CASSSRAGATEAFF
>TRBJ2-1|TRBV9|17
CASTNFRDRVTYNEQFF
>TRBJ1-1|TRBV7-9|12
CASSLGEAGAFF
>TRBJ2-7|TRBV9|15
CASSVAVNSPYEQYF